These T cell receptor beta chains were read from a single sample in a study of shared T cell receptors in the human thymus. Clones were sequenced by immunoSEQ multiplex PCR, and TCRdb holds only the in-frame ones, with some missing. The data hold roughly 410,000 clones, with around 95% observed a single time. Sequencing was carried out using thymocytes. These receptors were collected from a human donor. The CDR3 runs from the conserved cysteine through the conserved F or W. D genes are given only for firm matches.

d_gene	j_gene	v_gene	CDR3aa	CDR3nt
TRBD1	TRBJ2-7	TRBV25-1	CASSEPRQGGEQYF	TGTGCCAGCAGTGAACCCCGACAGGGGGGCGAGCAGTACTTC
-	TRBJ2-6	TRBV11-2	CASSLRSQIISGANVLTF	TGTGCCAGCAGCTTAAGATCGCAGATAATCTCTGGGGCCAACGTCCTGACTTTC
-	TRBJ1-2	TRBV6-5	CASSRFGEEGYTF	TGTGCCAGCAGCCGCTTCGGGGAGGAGGGCTACACCTTC
TRBD1	TRBJ2-1	TRBV29-1	CSVVGSRDRGFCEQFF	TGCAGCGTTGTAGGTAGTAGGGACAGGGGGTTCTGTGAGCAGTTCTTC
TRBD2	TRBJ2-1	TRBV10-1	CASSRTSGSLNEQFF	TGCGCCAGCAGTAGGACTAGCGGGAGTCTCAATGAGCAGTTCTTC
-	TRBJ2-7	TRBV7-2	CASSSYFCPYEQYF	TGTGCCAGCAGCTCGTATTTTTGCCCCTACGAGCAGTACTTC
TRBD1	TRBJ2-4	TRBV30	CAWSVQGIPPKNIQYF	TGTGCCTGGAGTGTACAGGGGATCCCCCCCAAAAACATTCAGTACTTC
TRBD2	TRBJ2-7	TRBV18	CASSPPGLHSYEQYF	TGTGCCAGCTCACCCCCGGGACTACATTCGTACGAGCAGTACTTC
-	TRBJ2-7	TRBV11-2	CASSLEGRGTSYEQYF	TGTGCCAGCAGCTTAGAGGGCAGGGGTACGTCCTACGAGCAGTACTTC
-	TRBJ1-5	TRBV7-9	CASSLEGSNQPQHF	TGTGCCAGCAGCTTAGAGGGCAGCAATCAGCCCCAGCATTTT
TRBD2	TRBJ2-7	TRBV7-2	CASSLGRGREGQYEQYF	TGTGCCAGCAGCTTAGGAAGAGGACGGGAGGGTCAATACGAGCAGTACTTC